These 18 T cell receptor beta chains were sequenced from one sample in a study of cytomegalovirus exposure and HLA in healthy donors. PCR involved 60 Vbeta and 13 Jbeta primers. The data were produced by immunoSEQ multiplex PCR, yet TCRdb's version contains in-frame clones alone and is incomplete. Of 150,000 to 200,000 clones in the sample, around 77% are singletons; the top ten hold approximately 3.4%. Sequenced material: PBMCs. These receptors came from a female donor in good health and CMV-seronegative.

The V and J genes are TRBV7-2 and TRBJ1-5; TRBD1 agrees at 8 bases. This CDR3 comprises 14 residues. After removal of 5 bases from V and 6 bases from J, the junction contained 6 bases not matched to a gene. Germline CDR1 SGHTA, CDR2 FQGNSA. The CDR3, as DNA: TGTGCCAGCAGCGGGACAGGTGCAGGTCAGCCCCAGCATTTT. Translated: CASSGTGAGQPQHF.

This clone was counted only a few times. The genes are TRBV7-2 and TRBJ2-3, with 11 bases lining up with TRBD2. The germline V gene has CDR1 SGHTA and CDR2 FQGNSA. Trimming cost V 4 bases and J 4 bases; bases outside gene matches: 4. There are 15 residues in the CDR3. CDR3 DNA sequence: TGTGCCAGCAGCTCAACTAGCGGGGGTCCAGATACGCAGTATTTT. This codes for CASSSTSGGPDTQYF.

This chain links TRBV27 with TRBJ1-3; D perhaps matches TRBD1 (5 bases). The CDR3 has 16 amino acids. Trimming left V 6 bases short and J 4 bases short, with 19 bases between. Germline V gene data show CDR1 as MNHEY and CDR2 as SMNVEV (reference sequence). The CDR3 DNA follows: TGTGCCAGCAGCCCGGGGGTTTTATTCCTCGGAAACACCATATATTTT. This gives the protein CASSPGVLFLGNTIYF.

The rearrangement links TRBV7-2 to TRBJ1-6, with no clear D. Per germline, CDR1 SGHTA and CDR2 FQGNSA. Trimming removed 1 base from V and 4 bases from J, with 8 bases in between. There are 15 residues in the CDR3. CDR3 DNA sequence: TGTGCCAGCAGCTTAGTGCAGGTGTATAATTCACCCCTCCACTTT. Residues: CASSLVQVYNSPLHF.

This chain links TRBV9 with TRBJ2-2; 7 bases agree with TRBD1. The germline gives CDR1 SGDLS, CDR2 YYNGEE. The CDR3 spans 14 residues. With V trimmed by 3 bases and J by 4 bases, 3 bases remained unmatched. CDR3 protein: CASSADRSTGELFF. The DNA of the CDR3 is TGTGCCAGCAGCGCGGACAGGAGCACCGGGGAGCTGTTTTTT. The whole variable domain, remainder taken from reference TRBV9 and TRBJ2-2, is DSGVTQTPKHLITATGQRVTLRCSPRSGDLSVYWYQQSLDQGLQFLIQYYNGEERAKGNILERFSAQQFPDLHSELNLSSLELGDSALYFCASSADRSTGELFFGEGSRLTVL.

The V and J genes are TRBV28 and TRBJ2-5; maybe TRBD1 (6 bases). The ends were cut back, 6 bases at V and 5 bases at J, with 16 bases in the middle. Per germline, CDR1 MDHEN and CDR2 SYDVKM. This CDR3 is 14 amino acids long. This chain's CDR3 is CASRSSGVLETQYF. CDR3 nucleotide sequence: TGTGCCAGCAGGTCATCAGGGGTCCTCGAGACCCAGTACTTC. Variable domain in full (rest from reference TRBV28 and TRBJ2-5): DVKVTQSSRYLVKRTGEKVFLECVQDMDHENMFWYRQDPGLGLRLIYFSYDVKMKEKGDIPEGYSVSREKKERFSLILESASTNQTSMYLCASRSSGVLETQYFGPGTRLLVL.

The J gene is TRBJ2-3, the V gene TRBV7-9; D is ambiguous. Trimming took off 5 bases at V and 7 bases at J, with 13 bases between the two ends. Germline V CDR1 and CDR2: SEHNR, FQNEAQ (reference sequence). This CDR3 is built from 13 residues. This CDR3 reads CASSQSTSHTQYF. Written as DNA, the CDR3 is TGTGCCAGCAGCCAATCCACCAGTCATACGCAGTATTTT.

DNA for the CDR3: TGTGCCAGCAGCTTTACATCCGGGACAGGGGACGAGCAGTACTTC. Residues: CASSFTSGTGDEQYF. This chain links TRBV9 with TRBJ2-7; 10 bases are a match to TRBD1. V was clipped by 4 bases and J by 5 bases; unmatched bases: 9. The CDR3 runs 15 residues. CDR1 is SGDLS and CDR2 is YYNGEE in the germline V gene.

The rearrangement links TRBV5-6 to TRBJ2-5; 8 bases agree with TRBD2. CDR1 is SGHDT and CDR2 is YYEEEE in the germline V gene. The CDR3 contains 16 residues. With V trimmed by 3 bases and J by 5 bases, 12 bases remained unmatched. CDR3 DNA sequence: TGTGCCAGCAGCTCCCCCCGGCGGGGGGCCAGGGAGACCCAGTACTTC. It yields the protein CASSSPRRGARETQYF.

The chain links TRBV9 to TRBJ2-1; 7 bases align to TRBD2. This CDR3 comprises 14 residues. Germline trimming cut 3 bases from V and 10 bases from J; bases unmatched to any gene: 10. Germline V gene data show CDR1 as SGDLS and CDR2 as YYNGEE. The CDR3 nucleotides are TGTGCCAGCAGCGAGGACGGAGGGCGGGGGGAGCAGTTCTTC. Amino acids: CASSEDGGRGEQFF.

In DNA form, the CDR3 reads TGTGCCAGCAGATACAAAGCGGGAGGCGTGTACAATGAGCAGTTCTTC. It is translated as CASRYKAGGVYNEQFF. The chain combines TRBV27 with TRBJ2-1, with 9 bases identical to TRBD2. The CDR3 is 16 amino acids. J lost 4 bases, V lost 6 bases, and 10 bases had no gene match. Per germline, CDR1 MNHEY and CDR2 SMNVEV (reference sequence).

This clone was detected a few times. The chain uses TRBV27 and TRBJ1-6, with TRBD1 identical over 7 bases. Germline values: CDR1 MNHEY, CDR2 SMNVEV (reference sequence). CDR3 length equals 17 residues. Trimming took 3 bases from V and 2 from J; bases not matched to a gene: 7. For the CDR3, the DNA is TGTGCCAGCAGTTTTTTAGGACAGGTCCCCTATAATTCACCCCTCCACTTT. It yields the protein CASSFLGQVPYNSPLHF.

The chain employs TRBV5-1 and TRBJ2-6; D perhaps matches TRBD1 (5 bases). The CDR3 runs 15 residues. Germline V gene sequence: CDR1 SGHRS, CDR2 YFSETQ. V dropped 5 bases and J dropped 0 bases, with 9 bases sitting between them. CDR3 sequence (DNA): TGCGCCAGCAGGGTGGGGCCCTCTGGGGCCAACGTCCTGACTTTC. This gives the protein CASRVGPSGANVLTF.

In this sample, this clone turned up once. This chain joins TRBV5-5 and TRBJ2-7; weak D call: TRBD2 (6 bases). V shed 5 bases and J shed 5 bases, with 17 bases lying between them. The CDR3 consists of 14 residues. Germline CDR1 SGHKS, CDR2 YYEKEE (reference sequence). CDR3: CASRIGGSPHEQYF. Written as DNA, the CDR3 is TGTGCCAGCAGGATAGGAGGGTCCCCCCACGAGCAGTACTTC.

The chain uses TRBV9 and TRBJ2-3; tentative D call: TRBD2 (5 bases). The CDR3 has 14 residues. Trimming stripped 0 bases from V and 1 base from J, with 6 bases between. Germline V gene sequence: CDR1 SGDLS, CDR2 YYNGEE. As DNA, the CDR3 is TGTGCCAGCAGCGTAGTCGGGGGCACAGATACGCAGTATTTT. Translated, it gives CASSVVGGTDTQYF.

V gene TRBV6-5 combines with J gene TRBJ2-7; D might be TRBD2 (6 bases). The CDR3 has 16 residues. Trimming shortened V by 2 bases and J by 0 bases, and 14 bases separated the two germline ends. The V gene's germline CDR1 is MNHEY and CDR2 SVGAGI. The DNA for the CDR3 is TGTGCCAGCAGTTACGCGTCGGGCGGGATCTCCTACGAGCAGTACTTC. Translation: CASSYASGGISYEQYF.

This chain connects TRBV6-5 to TRBJ1-1; 8 bases line up with TRBD1. Germline V gene lookup returns CDR1 MNHEY and CDR2 SVGAGI. This CDR3 region has 13 residues. Unmatched junction bases numbered 2, after V lost 5 bases and J lost 3 bases. The CDR3 spells CASSETGDTEAFF. The CDR3 DNA reads as TGTGCCAGCAGTGAGACAGGGGACACTGAAGCTTTCTTT.

CDR3 DNA: TGTGCCAGCAGTGAATCGGCGGCAGGGGGGCCTACTAACTATGGCTACACCTTC. As protein: CASSESAAGGPTNYGYTF. The rearrangement uses TRBV6-1 and TRBJ1-2; TRBD1 agrees at 7 bases. Trimming at V came to 2 bases and at J to 0 bases, leaving 12 bases not matched to a gene. The CDR3 is made up of 18 amino acids. Germline assignment: CDR1 MNHNS and CDR2 SASEGT.